The present T cell receptor beta chain was sequenced within a study of T-cell memory formation after mild COVID-19. TCRdb re-analysed the 5' RACE reads in MiXCR, keeping a single row per CDR3 protein. This repertoire shows 110,000 or so distinct CDR3 sequences, approximately 22% found once; its top ten account for approximately 40%. Notes on the study in general: CD8+ contracting clones occupied EMRA, while CD4+ ones occupied mainly CM and EM.

On this clonotype itself: Its specificity is unknown.

Sequencing was performed on PBMCs or a T cell subset sorted from them (not recorded which). The origin of this receptor is a man aged 18 to 30 who had mild COVID-19 (a few samples of this study predate the infection). Cell type and time point are not known.

The CDR3 here is CASSSIGSNTEAFF. Here the CDR3 DNA reads TGTGCCAGCAGCTCGATCGGTTCGAACACTGAAGCTTTCTTT. The chain joins TRBV13 to TRBJ1-1, with D unclear. Germline CDR1 reads PRHDT; CDR2 reads FYEKMQ (reference sequence). The CDR3 is 14 residues long. The V gene lost 4 bases and the J gene lost 1 base, with 10 bases spanning the gap. Variable domain in full (rest from reference TRBV13 and TRBJ1-1): AAGVIQSPRHLIKEKRETATLKCYPIPRHDTVYWYQQGPGQDPQFLISFYEKMQSDKGSIPDRFSAQQFSDYHSELNMSSLELGDSALYFCASSSIGSNTEAFFGQGTRLTVV.